The clone carrying this T cell receptor beta chain was observed a few times. What was sequenced were expressed TCRB transcripts, since all of the isolated RNA had been reverse transcribed. The assay was immunoSEQ multiplex PCR, and TCRdb's table has in-frame clones only and misses some. The table has under 200,000 clones, 9% to 10% seen once. In germline, CDR1 is MGHRA, CDR2 YSYEKL. The CDR3 covers 14 residues. The V end lost 0 bases, the J end lost 11 bases, and 16 bases lay between the germline ends. The data derive from a study of beta chain features in type 1 diabetes. The sample was central memory CD4+ T cells from blood. The chain couples TRBV4-1 to TRBJ1-1; weak D call: TRBD1 (5 bases). This sequence was found in a woman between 18 and 29 years old in good health. The CDR3 bases are TGCGCCAGCAGCCAAGATCACGCGGGACGAGAGGCTTTCTTT. Protein product: CASSQDHAGREAFF.